This T cell receptor (beta chain) was identified during a study of blood T cells in healthy people across ages. Study-wide background: Roughly one uniquely barcoded beta molecule per two T cells was captured. Study-wide results and limits: TCR beta diversity, measured per million T cells, fell in a roughly linear way with age. Changes seen in expanded clonotypes were possibly confounded by donor CMV status left unknown.

Through a sample-barcoded 5' primer and a J-beta primer mix, a second PCR was run for roughly 6 to 11 cycles. Tags on each cDNA molecule came from a template-switch adaptor with 12 random nucleotides. From the 5' RACE reads, TCRdb called clonotypes with MiXCR, one entry per CDR3 protein. The data contain more than 700,000 distinct CDR3 sequences, 40% to 65% of them singletons. With regard to this clonotype: Antigen unknown.

The germline V gene encodes CDR1 SEHNR and CDR2 FQNEAQ (reference sequence). The CDR3 runs 16 residues. Sample: blood. The rearrangement uses TRBV7-9 and TRBJ2-5, with a possible D match to TRBD2 (6 bases). The J call may be incorrect, as the DNA end agrees better with TRBJ2-7. This TCR came from a man older than 75 in good health. CDR3 region: CASSLAGRDFRYEQYF. The CDR3 DNA is TGTGCCAGCAGCTTAGCAGGCCGGGACTTTCGCTACGAGCAGTACTTC.